The 10 T cell receptor beta chains listed next were all sequenced from one sample in a study of blood T cell repertoires in COVID-19. Sequenced by immunoSEQ multiplex PCR; TCRdb stores in-frame clones only, minus some. The table has around 500,000 clones, 80% to 90% seen once. Sample: peripheral blood. These receptor sequences come from a human donor in a cohort sampled during active COVID-19.

The sample holds a few counts of this clone. The J gene is TRBJ2-7, the V gene TRBV6-6, with D perhaps matching TRBD2 (6 bases). CDR3 length: 14 residues. CDR1 and CDR2 from the germline V gene are MNHNY and SVGAGI (reference sequence). Trimming removed 4 bases at V and 3 bases at J, with 13 bases between. CDR3 amino acids: CASSSRDSNYEQYF. The CDR3 region has the DNA TGTGCCAGCAGTTCCCGGGACTCCAACTACGAGCAGTACTTC.

J is TRBJ1-4 and V is TRBV19; 7 positions match TRBD1. This CDR3 spans 16 amino acids. Per the germline V gene, CDR1 is LNHDA and CDR2 is SQIVND (reference sequence). J lost 8 bases, V lost 1 base, and 10 bases had no gene match. The CDR3 DNA is TGTGCCAGTAGTATAGTAGGGGGCGCGCGTCGGGAAAAACTGTTTTTT. Translated, it gives CASSIVGGARREKLFF.

This clone was detected a few times. The J gene is TRBJ2-5, the V gene TRBV6-1; possible D gene TRBD2, 5 bases. CDR3 length: 12 residues. V lost 3 bases to trimming and J lost 5 bases, with 7 bases between them. Germline V lookup: CDR1 MNHNS, CDR2 SASEGT. The CDR3 spells CASSDEGETQYF. For the CDR3, the DNA is TGTGCCAGCAGTGACGAGGGTGAGACCCAGTACTTC.

The genes are TRBV9 and TRBJ2-3; D is ambiguous. The CDR3 has 15 amino acids. Trimming pared 0 bases from V and 2 bases from J, leaving 10 bases between. Germline V gene data show CDR1 as SGDLS and CDR2 as YYNGEE. CDR3: CASSVAAQNTDTQYF. In DNA, the CDR3 is TGTGCCAGCAGCGTAGCTGCACAGAACACAGATACGCAGTATTTT.

V is TRBV2 and J is TRBJ1-5, with D tentatively TRBD1 (6 bases). Germline V gene sequence: CDR1 SNHLY, CDR2 FYNNEI. V lost 6 bases, J lost 0 bases, and 15 bases lay in between. The CDR3 loop spans 16 amino acids. The CDR3 spells CASRDGTSYSNQPQHF. CDR3 nucleotides: TGTGCCAGCAGGGATGGGACAAGCTATAGCAATCAGCCCCAGCATTTT. The full variable domain, in which reference TRBV2 and TRBJ1-5 provide the parts outside the CDR3, is EPEVTQTPSHQVTQMGQEVILRCVPISNHLYFYWYRQILGQKVEFLVSFYNNEISEKSEIFDDQFSVERPDGSNFTLKIRSTKLEDSAMYFCASRDGTSYSNQPQHFGDGTRLSIL.

The rearrangement links TRBV19 to TRBJ2-3, with a tentative D call TRBD1 (5 bases). Trimming removed 1 base at V and 4 bases at J, with 9 bases between. Germline CDR1 reads LNHDA; CDR2 reads SQIVND (reference sequence). The CDR3 extends over 14 amino acids. CDR3 residues: CASSIGPGPDTQYF. CDR3 bases: TGTGCCAGTAGTATAGGACCAGGGCCAGATACGCAGTATTTT.

The chain carries TRBV23-1 and TRBJ1-1; 7 nucleotides line up with TRBD1. TRBV23-1 is an ORF, with its function uncertain. The CDR3 length is 15 residues. V was pared by 6 bases and J by 2 bases, with 9 bases of the junction left unmatched. Here the CDR3 reads CASSPKGGDNTEAFF. The CDR3 coding sequence is TGCGCCAGCAGCCCCAAAGGGGGCGACAACACTGAAGCTTTCTTT.

V gene TRBV6-7 combines with J gene TRBJ1-4; tentatively, D is TRBD1 (5 bases). TRBV6-7 is labeled an ORF, and its function is uncertain. This CDR3 is built from 12 residues. V was cut by 2 bases and J by 13 bases, with 11 bases left in between. The CDR3 spells CASSYGVGGLFF. CDR3 in DNA: TGTGCCAGCAGTTACGGTGTCGGGGGACTGTTTTTT.

The chain links TRBV5-6 to TRBJ1-5; 8 bases match TRBD1. The CDR3 covers 13 residues. With V trimmed by 5 bases and J by 6 bases, 4 bases remained unmatched. CDR1 SGHDT and CDR2 YYEEEE come from the germline V gene. CDR3 nucleotide sequence: TGTGCCAGCAGTCAGGGGACAGGTCAGCCCCAGCATTTT. It translates to CASSQGTGQPQHF.

The CDR3 nucleotides read TGCGCCAGCAGCTTGCAACAGCAAGAGACCCAGTACTTC. Protein sequence: CASSLQQQETQYF. The chain joins TRBV5-1 to TRBJ2-5; no reliable D call. The length of the CDR3 is 13 residues. The V and J ends lost 1 base and 2 bases respectively, with 6 bases between them. The germline V gene has CDR1 SGHRS and CDR2 YFSETQ.